This T cell receptor (beta chain) was sequenced during a study of T-cell reconstitution after alpha-beta-depleted transplantation in children. This clonotype has only a few counts. Germline assignment: CDR1 LNHDA and CDR2 SQIVND (reference sequence). Deletions cut 1 base from V and 9 bases from J, with 10 bases between. The CDR3 is made up of 13 amino acids. A library of TCRbeta sequences, prepared with unique molecular identifiers, was generated. TCRdb re-derived calls from the PCR reads in MiXCR, one entry per CDR3 protein. The table includes about 830,000 distinct CDR3 sequences, 15% to 20% detected once.

This clonotype was sampled from a male patient between 5 and 17 years old who had a stem cell transplant for acute lymphoblastic leukemia, so the T cells may come from the graft donor. The V and J genes are TRBV19 and TRBJ2-1, with D possibly being TRBD2 (6 bases). The sequencing here drew on PBMCs, mostly from graft donor cells, taken 360 days after TCRalphabeta/CD19-depleted stem cell transplant. CDR3 sequence reads: CASSIGLEVEQFF. DNA for the CDR3: TGTGCCAGTAGTATAGGACTAGAGGTTGAGCAGTTCTTC.